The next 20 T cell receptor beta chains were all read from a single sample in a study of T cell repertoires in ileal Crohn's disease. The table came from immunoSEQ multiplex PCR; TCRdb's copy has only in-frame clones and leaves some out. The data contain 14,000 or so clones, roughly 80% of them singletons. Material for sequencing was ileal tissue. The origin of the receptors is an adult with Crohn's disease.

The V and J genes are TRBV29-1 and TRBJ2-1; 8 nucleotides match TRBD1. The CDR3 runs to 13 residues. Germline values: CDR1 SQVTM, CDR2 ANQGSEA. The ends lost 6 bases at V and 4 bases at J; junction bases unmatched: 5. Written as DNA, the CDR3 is TGCAGCGTCCCAGGGGGCGGGTACAATGAGCAGTTCTTC. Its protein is CSVPGGGYNEQFF.

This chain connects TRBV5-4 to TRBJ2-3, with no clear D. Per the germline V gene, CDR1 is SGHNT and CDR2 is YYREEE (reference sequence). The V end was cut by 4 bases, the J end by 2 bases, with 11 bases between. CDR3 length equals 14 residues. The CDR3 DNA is TGTGCCAGCAGCCTGGAGCTCCACACAGATACGCAGTATTTT. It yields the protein CASSLELHTDTQYF. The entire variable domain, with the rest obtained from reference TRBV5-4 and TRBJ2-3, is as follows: ETGVTQSPTHLIKTRGQQVTLRCSSQSGHNTVSWYQQALGQGPQFIFQYYREEENGRGNFPPRFSGLQFPNYSSELNVNALELDDSALYLCASSLELHTDTQYFGPGTRLTVL.

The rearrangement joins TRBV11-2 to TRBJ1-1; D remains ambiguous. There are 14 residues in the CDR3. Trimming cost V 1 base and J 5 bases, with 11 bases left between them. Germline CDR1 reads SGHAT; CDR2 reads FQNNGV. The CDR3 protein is CASSLASRSTEAFF. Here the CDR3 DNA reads TGTGCCAGCAGCTTAGCTTCGAGGTCGACTGAAGCTTTCTTT.

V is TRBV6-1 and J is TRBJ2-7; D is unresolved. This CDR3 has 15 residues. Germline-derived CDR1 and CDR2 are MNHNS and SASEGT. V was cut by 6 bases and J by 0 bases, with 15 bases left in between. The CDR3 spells CASRVNFQNSYEQYF. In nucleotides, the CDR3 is TGTGCCAGCAGGGTAAACTTTCAAAACTCCTACGAGCAGTACTTC.

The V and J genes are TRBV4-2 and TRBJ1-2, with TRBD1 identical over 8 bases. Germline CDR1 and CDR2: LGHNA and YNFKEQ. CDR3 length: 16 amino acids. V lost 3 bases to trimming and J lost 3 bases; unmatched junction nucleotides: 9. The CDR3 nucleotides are TGTGCCAGCAGCCACTTTGGACAGGGACTTGACTATGGCTACACCTTC. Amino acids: CASSHFGQGLDYGYTF.

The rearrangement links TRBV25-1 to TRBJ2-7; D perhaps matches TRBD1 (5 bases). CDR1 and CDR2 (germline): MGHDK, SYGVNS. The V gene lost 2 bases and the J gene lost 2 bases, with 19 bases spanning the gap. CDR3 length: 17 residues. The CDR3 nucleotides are TGTGCCAGCAGTGAAGGCCCCTCCCAGGGCCTTACCTACGAGCAGTACTTC. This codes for CASSEGPSQGLTYEQYF.

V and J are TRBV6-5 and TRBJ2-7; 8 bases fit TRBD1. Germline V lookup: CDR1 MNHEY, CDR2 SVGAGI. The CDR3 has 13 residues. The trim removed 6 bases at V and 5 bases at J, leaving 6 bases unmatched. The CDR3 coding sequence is TGTGCCAGCAGCTCGACAGGGGTCAACGAGCAGTACTTC. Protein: CASSSTGVNEQYF.

In nucleotides, the CDR3 is TGCGCCAGCAGCTGGACTGGCCTCGAGACCCAGTACTTC. Translation gives CASSWTGLETQYF. The V call is TRBV5-1, the J call TRBJ2-5; maybe TRBD2 (5 bases). The V gene lost 3 bases and the J gene lost 5 bases, with 11 bases spanning the gap. This CDR3 is built from 13 residues. The V gene's germline CDR1 is SGHRS and CDR2 YFSETQ.

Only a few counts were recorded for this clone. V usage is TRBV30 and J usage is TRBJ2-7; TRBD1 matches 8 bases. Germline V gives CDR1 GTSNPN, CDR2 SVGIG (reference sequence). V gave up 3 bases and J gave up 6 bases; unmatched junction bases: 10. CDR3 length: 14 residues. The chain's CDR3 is CAWSQYRGAGEQYF. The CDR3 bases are TGTGCCTGGAGCCAATACAGGGGGGCGGGCGAGCAGTACTTC.

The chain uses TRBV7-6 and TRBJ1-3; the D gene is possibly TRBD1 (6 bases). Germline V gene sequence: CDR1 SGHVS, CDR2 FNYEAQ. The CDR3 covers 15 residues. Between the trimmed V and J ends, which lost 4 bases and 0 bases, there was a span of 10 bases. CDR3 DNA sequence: TGTGCCAGCAGCTCCCAAGGGGGCTCTGGAAACACCATATATTTT. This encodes CASSSQGGSGNTIYF.

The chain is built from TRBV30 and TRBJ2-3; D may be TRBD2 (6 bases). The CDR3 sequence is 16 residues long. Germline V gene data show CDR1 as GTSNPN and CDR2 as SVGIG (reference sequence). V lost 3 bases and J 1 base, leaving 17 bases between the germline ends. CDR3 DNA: TGTGCCTGGAGCCTCGGCGGGGTGGGTGGCACAGATACGCAGTATTTT. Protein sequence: CAWSLGGVGGTDTQYF.

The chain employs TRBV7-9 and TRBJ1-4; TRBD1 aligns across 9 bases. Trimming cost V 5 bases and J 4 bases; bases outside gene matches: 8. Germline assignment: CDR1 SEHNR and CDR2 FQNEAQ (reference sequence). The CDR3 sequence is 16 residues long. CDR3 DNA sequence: TGTGCCAGCAGCCGTGGGACAGGGTTTAATAATGAAAAACTGTTTTTT. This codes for CASSRGTGFNNEKLFF. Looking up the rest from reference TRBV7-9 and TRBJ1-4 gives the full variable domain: DTGVSQNPRHKITKRGQNVTFRCDPISEHNRLYWYRQTLGQGPEFLTYFQNEAQLEKSRLLSDRFSAERPKGSFSTLEIQRTEQGDSAMYLCASSRGTGFNNEKLFFGSGTQLSVL.

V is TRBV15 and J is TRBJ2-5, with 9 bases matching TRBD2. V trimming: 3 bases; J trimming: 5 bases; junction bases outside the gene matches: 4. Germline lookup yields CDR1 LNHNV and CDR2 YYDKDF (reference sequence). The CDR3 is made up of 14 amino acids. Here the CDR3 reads CATSRVAGDETQYF. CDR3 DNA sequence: TGTGCCACCAGCAGGGTAGCGGGAGATGAGACCCAGTACTTC.

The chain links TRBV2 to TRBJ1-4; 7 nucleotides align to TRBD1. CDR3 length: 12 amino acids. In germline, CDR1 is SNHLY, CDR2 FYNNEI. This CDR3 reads CAGGTVNEKLFF. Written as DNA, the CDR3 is TGTGCTGGGGGGACAGTTAATGAAAAACTGTTTTTT. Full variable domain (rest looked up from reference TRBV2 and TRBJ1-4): EPEVTQTPSHQVTQMGQEVILRCVPISNHLYFYWYRQILGQKVEFLVSFYNNEISEKSEIFDDQFSVERPDGSNFTLKIRSTKLEDSAMYFCAGGTVNEKLFFGSGTQLSVL.

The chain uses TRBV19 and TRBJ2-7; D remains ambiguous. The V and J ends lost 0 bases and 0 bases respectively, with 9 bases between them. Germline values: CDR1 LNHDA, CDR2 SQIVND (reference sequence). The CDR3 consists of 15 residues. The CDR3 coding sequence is TGTGCCAGTAGTATAGAGGGCCTTGGCTCCTACGAGCAGTACTTC. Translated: CASSIEGLGSYEQYF. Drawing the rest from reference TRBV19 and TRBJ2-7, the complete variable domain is DGGITQSPKYLFRKEGQNVTLSCEQNLNHDAMYWYRQDPGQGLRLIYYSQIVNDFQKGDIAEGYSVSREKKESFPLTVTSAQKNPTAFYLCASSIEGLGSYEQYFGPGTRLTVT.

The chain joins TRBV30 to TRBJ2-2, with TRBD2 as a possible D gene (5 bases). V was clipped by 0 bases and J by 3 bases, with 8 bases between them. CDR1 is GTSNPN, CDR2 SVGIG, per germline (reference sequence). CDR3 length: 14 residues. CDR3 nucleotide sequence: TGTGCCTGGAGTGTACTGAGGGACACCGGGGAGCTGTTTTTT. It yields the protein CAWSVLRDTGELFF.

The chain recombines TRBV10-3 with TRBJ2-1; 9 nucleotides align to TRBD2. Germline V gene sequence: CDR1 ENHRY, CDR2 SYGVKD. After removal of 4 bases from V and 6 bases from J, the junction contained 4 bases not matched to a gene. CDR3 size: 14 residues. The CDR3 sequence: CAISGTSESNEQFF. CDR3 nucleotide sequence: TGTGCCATCAGTGGGACTAGCGAGTCCAATGAGCAGTTCTTC.

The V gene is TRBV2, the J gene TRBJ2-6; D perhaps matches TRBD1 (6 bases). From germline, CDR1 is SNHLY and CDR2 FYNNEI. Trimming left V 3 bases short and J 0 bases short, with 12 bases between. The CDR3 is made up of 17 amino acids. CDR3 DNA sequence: TGTGCCAGCAGTGATACAAGAGGGGGCTCTGGGGCCAACGTCCTGACTTTC. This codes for CASSDTRGGSGANVLTF.

The chain's CDR3 is CASSPLVEPDTQYF. Here the CDR3 DNA reads TGTGCCAGCTCACCACTGGTCGAGCCAGATACGCAGTATTTT. The V call is TRBV18, the J call TRBJ2-3, with no clear D. V was pared by 1 base and J by 4 bases, with 9 bases between. Germline-derived CDR1 and CDR2 are KGHSH and LQKENI. The CDR3 sequence is 14 residues long. The entire variable domain, with the rest obtained from reference TRBV18 and TRBJ2-3, is as follows: NAGVMQNPRHLVRRRGQEARLRCSPMKGHSHVYWYRQLPEEGLKFMVYLQKENIIDESGMPKERFSAEFPKEGPSILRIQQVVRGDSAAYFCASSPLVEPDTQYFGPGTRLTVL.

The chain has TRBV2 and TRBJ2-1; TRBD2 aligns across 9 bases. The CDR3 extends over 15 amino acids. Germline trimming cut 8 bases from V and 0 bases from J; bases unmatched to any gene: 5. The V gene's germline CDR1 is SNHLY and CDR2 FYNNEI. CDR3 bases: TGTGCCAGCGTTCTAGCGGGGAACTCCTACAATGAGCAGTTCTTC. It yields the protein CASVLAGNSYNEQFF.